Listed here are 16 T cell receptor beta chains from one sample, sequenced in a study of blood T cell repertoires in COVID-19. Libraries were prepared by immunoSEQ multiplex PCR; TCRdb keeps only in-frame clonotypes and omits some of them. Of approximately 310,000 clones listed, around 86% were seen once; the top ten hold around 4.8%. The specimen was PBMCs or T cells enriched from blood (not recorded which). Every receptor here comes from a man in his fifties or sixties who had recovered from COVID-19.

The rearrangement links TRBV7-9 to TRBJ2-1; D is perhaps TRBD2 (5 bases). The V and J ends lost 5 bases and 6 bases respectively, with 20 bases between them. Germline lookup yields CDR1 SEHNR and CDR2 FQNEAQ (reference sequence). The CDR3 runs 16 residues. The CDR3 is CASSPFTEVEGNEQFF. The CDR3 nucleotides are TGTGCCAGCAGCCCATTCACAGAGGTCGAGGGCAATGAGCAGTTCTTC.

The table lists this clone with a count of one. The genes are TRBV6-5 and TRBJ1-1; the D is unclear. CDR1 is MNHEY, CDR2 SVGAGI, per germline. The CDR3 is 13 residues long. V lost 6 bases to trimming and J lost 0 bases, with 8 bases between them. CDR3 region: CASSSQLNTEAFF. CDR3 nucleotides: TGTGCCAGCAGCTCACAACTGAACACTGAAGCTTTCTTT.

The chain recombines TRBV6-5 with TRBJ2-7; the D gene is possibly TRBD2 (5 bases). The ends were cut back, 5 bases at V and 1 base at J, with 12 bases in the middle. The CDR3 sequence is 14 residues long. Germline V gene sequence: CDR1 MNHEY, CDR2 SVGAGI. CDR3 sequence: CASSTTRRSYEQYF. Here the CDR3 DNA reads TGTGCCAGCAGTACAACTAGAAGATCCTACGAGCAGTACTTC.

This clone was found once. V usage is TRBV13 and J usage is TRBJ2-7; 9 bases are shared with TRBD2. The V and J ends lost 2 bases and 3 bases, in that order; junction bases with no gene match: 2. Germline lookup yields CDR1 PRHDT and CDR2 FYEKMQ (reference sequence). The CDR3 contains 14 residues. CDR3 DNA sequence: TGTGCCAGCAGCTTATCTAGCGGGAACTACGAGCAGTACTTC. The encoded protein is CASSLSSGNYEQYF.

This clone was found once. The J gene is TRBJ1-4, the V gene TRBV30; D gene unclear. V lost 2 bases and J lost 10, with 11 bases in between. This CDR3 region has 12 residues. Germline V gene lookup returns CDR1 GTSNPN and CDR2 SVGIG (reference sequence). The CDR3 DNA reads TGTGCCTGGAGTATACCCGCCGGAAAACTGTTTTTT. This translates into CAWSIPAGKLFF.

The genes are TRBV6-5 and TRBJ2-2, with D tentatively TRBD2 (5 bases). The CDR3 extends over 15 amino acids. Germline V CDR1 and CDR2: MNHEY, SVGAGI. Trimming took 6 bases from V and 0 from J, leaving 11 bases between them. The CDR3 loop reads CASRRTAPNTGELFF. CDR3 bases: TGTGCCAGCAGAAGGACTGCCCCGAACACCGGGGAGCTGTTTTTT.

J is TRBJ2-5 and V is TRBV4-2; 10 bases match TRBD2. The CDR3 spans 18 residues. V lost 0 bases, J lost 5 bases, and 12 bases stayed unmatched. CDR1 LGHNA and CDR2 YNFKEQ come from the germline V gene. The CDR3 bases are TGTGCCAGCAGCCAAGATAGTGTTACTAGCGGGATATGGGAGACCCAGTACTTC. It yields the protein CASSQDSVTSGIWETQYF.

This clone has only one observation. The CDR3 DNA follows: TGTGCCAGCAGCCCCGGGACAGGGGTCAATCAGCCCCAGCATTTT. The encoded protein is CASSPGTGVNQPQHF. The chain joins TRBV7-2 to TRBJ1-5, with 10 bases fitting TRBD1. The CDR3 is 15 residues long. After removal of 5 bases from V and 3 bases from J, the junction contained 4 bases not matched to a gene. From germline, CDR1 is SGHTA and CDR2 FQGNSA.

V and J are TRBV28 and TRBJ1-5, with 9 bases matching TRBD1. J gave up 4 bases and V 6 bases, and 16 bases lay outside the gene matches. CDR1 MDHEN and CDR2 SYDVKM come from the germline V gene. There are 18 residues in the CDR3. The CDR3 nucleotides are TGTGCCAGCAGCTATATAACCGGGACAGGGTCTTCTAATCAGCCCCAGCATTTT. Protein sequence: CASSYITGTGSSNQPQHF.

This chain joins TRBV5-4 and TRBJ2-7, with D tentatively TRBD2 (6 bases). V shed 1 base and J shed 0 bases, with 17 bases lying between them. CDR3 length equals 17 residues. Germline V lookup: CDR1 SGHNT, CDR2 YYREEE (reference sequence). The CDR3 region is CASSLPAGRASSYEQYF. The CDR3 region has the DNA TGTGCCAGCAGCTTGCCTGCGGGGCGGGCAAGCTCCTACGAGCAGTACTTC.

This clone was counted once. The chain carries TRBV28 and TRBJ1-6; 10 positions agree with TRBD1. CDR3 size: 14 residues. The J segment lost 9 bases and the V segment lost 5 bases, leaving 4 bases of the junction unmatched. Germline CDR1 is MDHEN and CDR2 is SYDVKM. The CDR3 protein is CASSPGQGSSPLHF. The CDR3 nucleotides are TGTGCCAGCAGTCCGGGACAGGGGAGTTCACCCCTCCACTTT.

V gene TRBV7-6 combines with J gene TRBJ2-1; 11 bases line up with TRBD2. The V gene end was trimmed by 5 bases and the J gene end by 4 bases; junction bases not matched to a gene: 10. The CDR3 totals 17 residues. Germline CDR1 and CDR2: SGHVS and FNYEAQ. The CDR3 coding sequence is TGTGCCAGCAGCCCACCCCCCGGGACTAGCGGATACAATGAGCAGTTCTTC. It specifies CASSPPPGTSGYNEQFF.

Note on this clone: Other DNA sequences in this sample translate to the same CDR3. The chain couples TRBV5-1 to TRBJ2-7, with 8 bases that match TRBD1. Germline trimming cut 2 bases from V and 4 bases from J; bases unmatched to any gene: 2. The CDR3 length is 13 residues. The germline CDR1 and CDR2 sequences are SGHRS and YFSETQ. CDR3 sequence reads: CASSLDRGYEQYF. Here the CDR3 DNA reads TGCGCCAGCAGCTTAGACAGGGGATACGAGCAGTACTTC.

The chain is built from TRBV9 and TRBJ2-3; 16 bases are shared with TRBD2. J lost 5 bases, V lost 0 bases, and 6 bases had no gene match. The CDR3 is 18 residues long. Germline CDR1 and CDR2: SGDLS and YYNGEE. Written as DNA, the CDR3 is TGTGCCAGCAGCGTAGAGGGACTAGCGGGAGGGGGAGGAGATACGCAGTATTTT. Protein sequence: CASSVEGLAGGGGDTQYF.

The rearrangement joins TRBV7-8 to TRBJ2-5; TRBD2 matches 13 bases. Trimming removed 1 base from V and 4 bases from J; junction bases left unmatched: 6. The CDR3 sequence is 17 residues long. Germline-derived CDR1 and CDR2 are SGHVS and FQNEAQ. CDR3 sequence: CASSLGTSGSAVETQYF. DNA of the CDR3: TGTGCCAGCAGCTTAGGGACTAGCGGGAGTGCCGTAGAGACCCAGTACTTC.

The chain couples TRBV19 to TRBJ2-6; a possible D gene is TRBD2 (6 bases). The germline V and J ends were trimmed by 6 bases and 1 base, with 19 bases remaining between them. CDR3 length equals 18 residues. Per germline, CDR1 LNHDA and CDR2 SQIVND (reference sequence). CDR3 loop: CASSWAGREASGANVLTF. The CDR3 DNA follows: TGTGCCAGTAGCTGGGCGGGCAGGGAGGCGTCTGGGGCCAACGTCCTGACTTTC.